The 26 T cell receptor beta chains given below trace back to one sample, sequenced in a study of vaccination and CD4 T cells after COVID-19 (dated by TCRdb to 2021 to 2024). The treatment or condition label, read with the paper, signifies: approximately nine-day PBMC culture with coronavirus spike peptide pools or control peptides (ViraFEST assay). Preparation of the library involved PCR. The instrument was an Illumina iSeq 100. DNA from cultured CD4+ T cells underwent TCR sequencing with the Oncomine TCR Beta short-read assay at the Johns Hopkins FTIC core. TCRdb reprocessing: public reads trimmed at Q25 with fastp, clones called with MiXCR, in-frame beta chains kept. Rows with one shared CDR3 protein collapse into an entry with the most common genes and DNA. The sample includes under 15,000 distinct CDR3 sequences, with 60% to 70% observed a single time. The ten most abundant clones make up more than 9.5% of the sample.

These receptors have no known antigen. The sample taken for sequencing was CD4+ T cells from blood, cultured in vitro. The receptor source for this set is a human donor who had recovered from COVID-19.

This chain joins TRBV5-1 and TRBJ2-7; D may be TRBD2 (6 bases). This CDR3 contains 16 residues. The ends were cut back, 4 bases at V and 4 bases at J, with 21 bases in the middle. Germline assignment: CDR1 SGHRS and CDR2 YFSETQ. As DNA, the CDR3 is TGCGCCAGCAGCCCTGCGGTTGGGACTCCACCGTACGAGCAGTACTTC. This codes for CASSPAVGTPPYEQYF.

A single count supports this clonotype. The CDR3 region has the DNA TGCGCCAGCAGCCCAACGTGGGGCGGGGGGCTCCAAGAGACCCAGTACTTC. Protein: CASSPTWGGGLQETQYF. This chain joins TRBV5-1 and TRBJ2-5; 8 nucleotides align to TRBD2. The CDR3 loop spans 17 amino acids. V gave up 4 bases and J gave up 1 base; unmatched junction bases: 12. Germline CDR1 is SGHRS and CDR2 is YFSETQ. Drawing the rest from reference TRBV5-1 and TRBJ2-5, the complete variable domain is KAGVTQTPRYLIKTRGQQVTLSCSPISGHRSVSWYQQTPGQGLQFLFEYFSETQRNKGNFPGRFSGRQFSNSRSEMNVSTLELGDSALYLCASSPTWGGGLQETQYFGPGTRLLVL.

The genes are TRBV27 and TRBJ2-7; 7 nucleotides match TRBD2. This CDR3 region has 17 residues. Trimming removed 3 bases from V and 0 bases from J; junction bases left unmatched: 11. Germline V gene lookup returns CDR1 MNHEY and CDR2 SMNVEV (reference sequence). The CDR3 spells CASSLGRVERDSYEQYF. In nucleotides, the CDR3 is TGTGCCAGCAGTTTGGGGCGGGTCGAGCGGGACTCCTACGAGCAGTACTTC.

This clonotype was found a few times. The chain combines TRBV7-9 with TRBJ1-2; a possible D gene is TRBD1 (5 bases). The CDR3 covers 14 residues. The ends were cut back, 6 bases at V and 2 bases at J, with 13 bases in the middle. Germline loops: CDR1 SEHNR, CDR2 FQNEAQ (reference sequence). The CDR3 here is CASRSGTSNYGYTF. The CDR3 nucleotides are TGTGCCAGCAGGTCCGGGACTTCAAACTATGGCTACACCTTC.

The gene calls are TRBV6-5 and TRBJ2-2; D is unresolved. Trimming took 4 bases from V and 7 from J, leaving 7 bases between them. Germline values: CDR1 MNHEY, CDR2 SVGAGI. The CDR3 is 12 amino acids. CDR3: CASSSSRGELFF. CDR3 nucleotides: TGTGCCAGCAGTTCCAGCCGCGGGGAGCTGTTTTTT.

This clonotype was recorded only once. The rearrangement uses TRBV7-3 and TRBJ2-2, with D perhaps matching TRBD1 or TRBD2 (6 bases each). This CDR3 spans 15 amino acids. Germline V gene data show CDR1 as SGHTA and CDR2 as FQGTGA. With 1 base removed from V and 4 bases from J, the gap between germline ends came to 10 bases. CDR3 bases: TGTGCCAGCAGCTTAAGACTAGGGGGCACCGGGGAGCTGTTTTTT. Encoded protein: CASSLRLGGTGELFF.

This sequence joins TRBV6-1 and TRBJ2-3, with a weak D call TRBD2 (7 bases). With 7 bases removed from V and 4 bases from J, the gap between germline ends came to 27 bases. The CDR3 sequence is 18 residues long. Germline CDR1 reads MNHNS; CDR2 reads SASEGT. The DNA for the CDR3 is TGTGCCAGCATCAAAGGGGGGGCTGCCGGGGGAGAGGCAGATACGCAGTATTTT. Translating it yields CASIKGGAAGGEADTQYF.

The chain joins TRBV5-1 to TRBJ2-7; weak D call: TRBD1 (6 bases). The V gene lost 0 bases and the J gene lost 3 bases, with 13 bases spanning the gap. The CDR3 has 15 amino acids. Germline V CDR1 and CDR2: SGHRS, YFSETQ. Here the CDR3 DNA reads TGCGCCAGCAGCTTGGCCGGGCAGGGGCTCTACGAGCAGTACTTC. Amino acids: CASSLAGQGLYEQYF. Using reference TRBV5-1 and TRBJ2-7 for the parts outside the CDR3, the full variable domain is KAGVTQTPRYLIKTRGQQVTLSCSPISGHRSVSWYQQTPGQGLQFLFEYFSETQRNKGNFPGRFSGRQFSNSRSEMNVSTLELGDSALYLCASSLAGQGLYEQYFGPGTRLTVT.

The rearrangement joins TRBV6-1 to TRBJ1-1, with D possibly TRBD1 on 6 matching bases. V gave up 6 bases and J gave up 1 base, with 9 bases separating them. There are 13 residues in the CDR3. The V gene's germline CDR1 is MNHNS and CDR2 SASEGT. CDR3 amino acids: CASRLQGNTEAFF. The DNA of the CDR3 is TGTGCCAGCAGGCTACAGGGGAACACTGAAGCTTTCTTT.

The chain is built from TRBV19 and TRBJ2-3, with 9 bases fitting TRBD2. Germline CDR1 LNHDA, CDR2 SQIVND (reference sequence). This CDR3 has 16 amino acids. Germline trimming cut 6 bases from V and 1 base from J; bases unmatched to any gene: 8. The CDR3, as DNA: TGTGCCAGTAGCCGATTAGCGGGAGAGGGCACAGATACGCAGTATTTT. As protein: CASSRLAGEGTDTQYF.

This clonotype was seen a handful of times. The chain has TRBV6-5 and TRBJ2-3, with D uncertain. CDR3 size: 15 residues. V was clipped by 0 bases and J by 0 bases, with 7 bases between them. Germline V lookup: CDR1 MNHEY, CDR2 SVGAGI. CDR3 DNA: TGTGCCAGCAGTTACTCGGTCGATAGCACAGATACGCAGTATTTT. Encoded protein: CASSYSVDSTDTQYF.

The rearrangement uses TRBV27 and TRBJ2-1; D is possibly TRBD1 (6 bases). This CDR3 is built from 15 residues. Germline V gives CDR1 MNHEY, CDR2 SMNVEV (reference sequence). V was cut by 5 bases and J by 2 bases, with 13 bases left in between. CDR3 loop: CASSPGRGTYNEQFF. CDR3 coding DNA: TGTGCCAGCAGTCCTGGCAGGGGCACCTACAATGAGCAGTTCTTC.

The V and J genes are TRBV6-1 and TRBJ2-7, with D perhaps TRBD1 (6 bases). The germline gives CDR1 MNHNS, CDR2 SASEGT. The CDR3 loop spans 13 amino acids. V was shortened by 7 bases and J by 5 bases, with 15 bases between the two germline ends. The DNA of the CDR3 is TGTGCCAGCACCACATTTACAGGGCACGAGCAGTACTTC. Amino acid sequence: CASTTFTGHEQYF.

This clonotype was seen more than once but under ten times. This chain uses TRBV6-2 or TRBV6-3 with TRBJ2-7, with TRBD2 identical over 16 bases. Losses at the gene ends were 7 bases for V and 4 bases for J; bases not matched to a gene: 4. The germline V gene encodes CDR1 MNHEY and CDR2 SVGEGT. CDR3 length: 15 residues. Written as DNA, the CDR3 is TGTGCCAGCACGGGACTAGCGGGGGGGCCATACGAGCAGTACTTC. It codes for CASTGLAGGPYEQYF.

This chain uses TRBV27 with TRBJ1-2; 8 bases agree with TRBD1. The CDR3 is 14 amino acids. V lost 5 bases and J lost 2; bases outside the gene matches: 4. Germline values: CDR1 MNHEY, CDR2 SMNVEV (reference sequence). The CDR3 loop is CASSAGQGNYGYTF. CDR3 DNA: TGTGCCAGCAGTGCCGGACAGGGAAACTATGGCTACACCTTC.

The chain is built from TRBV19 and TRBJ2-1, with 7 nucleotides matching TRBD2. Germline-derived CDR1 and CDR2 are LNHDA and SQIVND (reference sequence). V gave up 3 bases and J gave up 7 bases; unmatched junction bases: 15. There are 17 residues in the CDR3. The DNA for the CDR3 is TGTGCCAGTAGTATGCGTATGGCGGGAGTTCTGACTAATGAGCAGTTCTTC. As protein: CASSMRMAGVLTNEQFF.

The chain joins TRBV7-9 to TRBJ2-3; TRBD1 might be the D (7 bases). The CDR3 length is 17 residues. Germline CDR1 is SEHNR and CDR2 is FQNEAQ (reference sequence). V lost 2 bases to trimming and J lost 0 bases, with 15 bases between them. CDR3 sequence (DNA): TGTGCCAGCAGCTTAACACCGACAGGGACTAGCACAGATACGCAGTATTTT. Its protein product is CASSLTPTGTSTDTQYF.

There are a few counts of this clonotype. The CDR3 coding sequence is TGTGCCAGTAGGGGAAGCGGGAGAGCCTTCACAGATACGCAGTATTTT. Amino acid sequence: CASRGSGRAFTDTQYF. This chain links TRBV19 with TRBJ2-3; 8 bases are shared with TRBD2. Germline V CDR1 and CDR2: LNHDA, SQIVND (reference sequence). V lost 6 bases and J lost 2; bases outside the gene matches: 10. The CDR3 sequence is 16 residues long.

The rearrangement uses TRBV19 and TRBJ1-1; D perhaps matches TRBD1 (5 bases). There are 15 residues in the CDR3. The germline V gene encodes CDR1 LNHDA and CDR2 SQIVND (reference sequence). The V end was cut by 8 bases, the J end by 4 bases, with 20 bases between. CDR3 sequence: CASGLRGSTSTEAFF. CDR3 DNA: TGTGCCAGTGGGCTACGGGGGAGCACATCCACTGAAGCTTTCTTT.

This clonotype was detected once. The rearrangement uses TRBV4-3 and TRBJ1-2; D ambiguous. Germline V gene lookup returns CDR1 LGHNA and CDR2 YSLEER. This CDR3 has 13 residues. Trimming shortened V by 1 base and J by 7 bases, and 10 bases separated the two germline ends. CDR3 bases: TGCGCCAGCAGCCAAGGTCCCAGCTCTGGCTACACCTTC. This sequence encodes CASSQGPSSGYTF.

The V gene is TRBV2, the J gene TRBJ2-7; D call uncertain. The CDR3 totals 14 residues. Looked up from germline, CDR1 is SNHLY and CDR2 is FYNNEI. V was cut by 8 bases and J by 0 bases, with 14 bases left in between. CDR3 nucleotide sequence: TGTGCCAGCTCCCAAAGGATGAGCTCCTACGAGCAGTACTTC. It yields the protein CASSQRMSSYEQYF.

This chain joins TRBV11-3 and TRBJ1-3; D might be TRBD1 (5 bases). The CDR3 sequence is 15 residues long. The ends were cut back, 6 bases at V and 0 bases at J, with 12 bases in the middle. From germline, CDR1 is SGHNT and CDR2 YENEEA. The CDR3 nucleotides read TGTGCCAGCAGTTCAACAGGAGTCTCTGGAAACACCATATATTTT. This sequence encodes CASSSTGVSGNTIYF.

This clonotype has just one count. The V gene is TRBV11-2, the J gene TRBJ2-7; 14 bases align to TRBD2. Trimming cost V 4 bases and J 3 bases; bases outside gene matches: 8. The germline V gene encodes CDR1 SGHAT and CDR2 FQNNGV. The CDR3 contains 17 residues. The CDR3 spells CASSSRGTSGRVYEQYF. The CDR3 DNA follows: TGTGCCAGCAGCTCGCGAGGGACTAGCGGGAGAGTCTACGAGCAGTACTTC.

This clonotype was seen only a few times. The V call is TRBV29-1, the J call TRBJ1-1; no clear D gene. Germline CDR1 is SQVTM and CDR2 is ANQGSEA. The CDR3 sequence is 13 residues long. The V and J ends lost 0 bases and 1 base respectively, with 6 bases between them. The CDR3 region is CSVEEPTNTEAFF. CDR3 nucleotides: TGCAGCGTTGAAGAACCGACGAACACTGAAGCTTTCTTT.

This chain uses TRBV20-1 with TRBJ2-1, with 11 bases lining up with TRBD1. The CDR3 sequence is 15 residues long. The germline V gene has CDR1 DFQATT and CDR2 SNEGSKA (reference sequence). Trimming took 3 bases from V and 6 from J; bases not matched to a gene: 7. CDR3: CSARPGTGGVNEQFF. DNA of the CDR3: TGCAGTGCTAGGCCCGGGACAGGGGGAGTCAATGAGCAGTTCTTC.

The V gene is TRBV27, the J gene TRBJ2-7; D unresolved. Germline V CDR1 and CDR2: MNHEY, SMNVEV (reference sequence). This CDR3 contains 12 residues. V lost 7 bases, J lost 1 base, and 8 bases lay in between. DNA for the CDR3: TGTGCCAGCACTTCCAGGTCCTACGAGCAGTACTTC. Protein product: CASTSRSYEQYF.